The 17 T cell receptor beta chains listed next were all sequenced from one sample in a study of T-cell reconstitution after alpha-beta-depleted transplantation in children. Molecular barcoding with unique molecular identifiers was used for the TCRbeta library. TCRdb reprocessed the PCR reads with MiXCR, giving one entry per CDR3 protein. In the table there are approximately 630,000 distinct CDR3 sequences, roughly 13% of which are singletons. This sample comprised PBMCs, obtained before TCRalphabeta/CD19-depleted stem cell transplant. The receptors derive from a girl under 10 years old with congenital amegakaryocytic thrombocytopenia, due to receive a stem cell transplant.

This chain joins TRBV30 and TRBJ2-2, with D possibly being TRBD2 (6 bases). The ends were cut back, 4 bases at V and 5 bases at J, with 14 bases in the middle. The CDR3 sequence is 14 residues long. Per the germline V gene, CDR1 is GTSNPN and CDR2 is SVGIG (reference sequence). The DNA for the CDR3 is TGTGCCTGGACTAAACTTCGGGGGACCGGGGAGCTGTTTTTT. Protein: CAWTKLRGTGELFF.

There are many counts of this clonotype. J is TRBJ2-1 and V is TRBV5-1; D may be TRBD1 (6 bases). V was clipped by 0 bases and J by 7 bases, with 14 bases between them. The CDR3 covers 15 residues. Germline V gene data show CDR1 as SGHRS and CDR2 as YFSETQ. Here the CDR3 DNA reads TGCGCCAGCAGCTTGGGACCATACAGGGTTAATGAGCAGTTCTTC. The encoded protein is CASSLGPYRVNEQFF.

The chain recombines TRBV25-1 with TRBJ2-1, with TRBD2 matching over 10 bases. The germline V gene has CDR1 MGHDK and CDR2 SYGVNS. The CDR3 runs 17 residues. The V segment lost 5 bases and the J segment 6 bases; nucleotides outside the gene matches: 13. CDR3 coding DNA: TGTGCCAGCAGTCCAAGGAGAGCGGGAGGGCCCCTCAATGAGCAGTTCTTC. Its protein product is CASSPRRAGGPLNEQFF.

A remark on this clonotype: An end of the junction does not agree with germline; a read error may underlie this. The rearrangement joins TRBV6-1 to TRBJ2-5, with TRBD2 as a possible D gene (5 bases). Germline lookup yields CDR1 MNHNS and CDR2 SASEGT. The CDR3 extends over 13 amino acids. The CDR3 loop reads CASSEPGFETQSF. DNA of the CDR3: TGTGCCAGCAGTGAGCCGGGGTTTGAGACCCAGTCCTTC.

The chain is built from TRBV12-3 or TRBV12-4 and TRBJ1-5, with no clear D. V lost 2 bases and J lost 4, with 9 bases in between. The CDR3 consists of 14 residues. In DNA form, the CDR3 reads TGTGCCAGCAGTTTAAATCAGCTGAATCAGCCCCAGCATTTT. It codes for CASSLNQLNQPQHF.

The sample holds many counts of this clonotype. This chain links TRBV7-6 with TRBJ2-1; possibly TRBD2 for D (5 bases). Trimming removed 6 bases from V and 7 bases from J, with 13 bases in between. From germline, CDR1 is SGHVS and CDR2 FNYEAQ. CDR3 length: 13 amino acids. CDR3 bases: TGTGCCAGCAGTCTTACGGGGTTTAATGAGCAGTTCTTC. Its translation is CASSLTGFNEQFF.

This clonotype was counted many times. The chain links TRBV29-1 to TRBJ1-1, with unresolved D. The germline V gene has CDR1 SQVTM and CDR2 ANQGSEA. This CDR3 has 13 amino acids. The V end was cut by 4 bases, the J end by 0 bases, with 9 bases between. CDR3 residues: CSVAGGMNTEAFF. CDR3 bases: TGCAGCGTTGCGGGAGGCATGAACACTGAAGCTTTCTTT.

This clonotype has at least ten counts. CDR3 sequence: CASSPYSSDGNTIYF. Here the CDR3 DNA reads TGTGCCAGCAGCCCCTATTCAAGTGATGGAAACACCATATATTTT. The rearrangement uses TRBV5-6 and TRBJ1-3; D ambiguous. This CDR3 spans 15 amino acids. The germline V gene encodes CDR1 SGHDT and CDR2 YYEEEE. V was trimmed by 4 bases and J by 3 bases, leaving 14 bases between them.

At least ten counts were recorded for this clonotype. The chain joins TRBV29-1 to TRBJ2-7; D might be TRBD2 (5 bases). This CDR3 is built from 13 residues. Trimming took 4 bases from V and 1 from J, leaving 11 bases between them. Germline V gene lookup returns CDR1 SQVTM and CDR2 ANQGSEA. In nucleotides, the CDR3 is TGCAGCGTTGTAGGAGGACTTTCCTACGAGCAGTACTTC. Encoded protein: CSVVGGLSYEQYF.

The chain links TRBV7-2 to TRBJ2-2; 11 nucleotides agree with TRBD2. Germline CDR1 is SGHTA and CDR2 is FQGNSA. This CDR3 has 15 amino acids. Losses at the gene ends were 5 bases for V and 6 bases for J; bases not matched to a gene: 5. The DNA for the CDR3 is TGTGCCAGCAGCACGTCACTAGCGGGAGCCGGGGAGCTGTTTTTT. This sequence encodes CASSTSLAGAGELFF.

This clonotype was detected many times. This chain joins TRBV29-1 and TRBJ2-7; 8 bases agree with TRBD1. The trim removed 3 bases at V and 6 bases at J, leaving 7 bases unmatched. Looked up from germline, CDR1 is SQVTM and CDR2 is ANQGSEA. This CDR3 is 13 amino acids long. The DNA for the CDR3 is TGCAGCGTTGACCGGACAGGGATGGGCGAGCAGTACTTC. It codes for CSVDRTGMGEQYF.

This clonotype has at least ten counts. The chain uses TRBV20-1 and TRBJ2-3; no reliable D call. The CDR3 contains 15 residues. The germline V gene has CDR1 DFQATT and CDR2 SNEGSKA (reference sequence). V was clipped by 0 bases and J by 4 bases, with 14 bases between them. The CDR3 DNA reads as TGCAGTGCTAGAGACGCGGTTTTGTTGGCAGATACGCAGTATTTT. Its translation is CSARDAVLLADTQYF.

This clonotype was seen many times. This chain links TRBV10-3 with TRBJ1-2; D call uncertain. Germline V gene sequence: CDR1 ENHRY, CDR2 SYGVKD. V was clipped by 2 bases and J by 8 bases, with 18 bases between them. The CDR3 runs 15 residues. The CDR3, as DNA: TGTGCCATCAGTGAGCGGGTGGATGCCTCGGGAGGCTACACCTTC. Amino acids: CAISERVDASGGYTF.

The V and J genes are TRBV12-3 or TRBV12-4 and TRBJ1-6; weak D call: TRBD1 (5 bases). V lost 3 bases and J 10 bases, leaving 13 bases between the germline ends. This CDR3 has 14 amino acids. In DNA form, the CDR3 reads TGTGCCAGCAGTTTCCAGGGTGTGCGATCACCCCTCCACTTT. Translation: CASSFQGVRSPLHF.

This clonotype occurred many times. The chain recombines TRBV10-3 with TRBJ2-1; D might be TRBD1 (6 bases). The CDR3 loop spans 13 amino acids. The V gene's germline CDR1 is ENHRY and CDR2 SYGVKD. The V gene lost 6 bases and the J gene lost 8 bases, with 14 bases spanning the gap. DNA of the CDR3: TGTGCCATCAGGGCCACAGGGCCCGATGAGCAGTTCTTC. Residues: CAIRATGPDEQFF.

This clonotype was observed many times. This sequence joins TRBV29-1 and TRBJ2-1; TRBD2 matches at 11 bases. Per the germline V gene, CDR1 is SQVTM and CDR2 is ANQGSEA. The CDR3 contains 17 residues. Losses at the gene ends were 6 bases for V and 0 bases for J; bases not matched to a gene: 10. Here the CDR3 reads CSVPTSGSVSSYNEQFF. CDR3 nucleotides: TGCAGCGTCCCTACTAGCGGGAGTGTCAGCTCCTACAATGAGCAGTTCTTC.

This clonotype was found many times. For the CDR3, the DNA is TGCAGCGTTGGGAGGGGCACTGAAGCTTTCTTT. It yields the protein CSVGRGTEAFF. This chain links TRBV29-1 with TRBJ1-1, with D tentatively TRBD1 (5 bases). The V end lost 4 bases, the J end lost 4 bases, and 7 bases lay between the germline ends. This CDR3 comprises 11 residues. Germline V gene data show CDR1 as SQVTM and CDR2 as ANQGSEA.